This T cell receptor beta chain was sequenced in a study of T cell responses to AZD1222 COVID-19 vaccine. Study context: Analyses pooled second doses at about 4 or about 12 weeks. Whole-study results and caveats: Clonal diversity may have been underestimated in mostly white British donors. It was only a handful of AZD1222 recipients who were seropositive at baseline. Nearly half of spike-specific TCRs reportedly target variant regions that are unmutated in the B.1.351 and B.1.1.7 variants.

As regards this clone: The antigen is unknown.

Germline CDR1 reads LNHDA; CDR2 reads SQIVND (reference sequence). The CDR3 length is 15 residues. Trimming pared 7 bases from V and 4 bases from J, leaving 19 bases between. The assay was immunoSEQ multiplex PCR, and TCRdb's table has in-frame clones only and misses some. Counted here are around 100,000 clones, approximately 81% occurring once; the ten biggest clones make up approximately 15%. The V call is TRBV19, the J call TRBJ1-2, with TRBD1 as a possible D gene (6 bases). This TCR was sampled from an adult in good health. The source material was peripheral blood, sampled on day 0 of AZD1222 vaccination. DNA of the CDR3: TGTGCCAGTACCCCCGGGACATCTTTAACCTATGGCTACACCTTC. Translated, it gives CASTPGTSLTYGYTF.